This T cell receptor beta chain comes out of a study of blood T cell repertoires in COVID-19. Looking at the study overall: Samples taken during acute and convalescent COVID-19 were collected in the United States, Italy and Spain. Sources were T cells, B-cell-depleted T cells, or PBMCs; the material itself was cDNA or gDNA.

CDR3 length: 15 residues. The germline CDR1 and CDR2 sequences are MNHEY and SVGEGT. With 5 bases clipped from V and 5 bases from J, the junction kept 8 bases outside the gene matches. Original data processing: Estimation of nucleated cell counts was performed using reference gene primer amplification. Here immunoSEQ multiplex PCR was the method, and the copy in TCRdb shows in-frame clones only, minus some. V, J and clone size were drawn from that table, and D and trimming were deduced from the DNA. The sample carries about 59,000 clones, 70% to 80% recorded once. The V and J genes are TRBV6-2 or TRBV6-3 and TRBJ1-2; TRBD1 matches 10 bases. This TCR came from a human donor in a cohort sampled during active COVID-19. The sequenced sample consisted of peripheral blood. The CDR3 region is CASSQPGQGMYGYTF. The CDR3 bases are TGTGCCAGCAGTCAACCGGGACAGGGGATGTATGGCTACACCTTC.